This is a list of T cell receptor beta chains from one sample in a study of T cell changes during pregnancy in multiple sclerosis. TCRdb's table, derived via immunoSEQ multiplex PCR, lists solely in-frame clones and lacks some. The table lists about 64,000 clones, less than 95% of them singletons. This sample comprised peripheral blood, obtained in the third trimester of pregnancy. These TCRs come from a female donor in good health, enrolled as a control in a pregnancy study. Each CDR3 is given with its conserved first and last residue. Fields, in order: J gene, D gene, clone size, V gene, CDR3 protein, CDR3 DNA. A D gene is named only where the DNA matches it firmly. A clone size is listed for some rows: how often the clone was seen (once, few, many), or a class if it is expanded.

>TRBJ1-3|-|-|TRBV4-1
CASSQGQFSGNTIYF
TGCGCCAGCAGCCAAGGACAGTTCTCTGGAAACACCATATATTTT
>TRBJ2-3|TRBD2|-|TRBV4-3
CASSQGFVLAGGGSTDTQYF
TGCGCCAGCAGCCAAGGATTTGTCTTGGCCGGCGGGGGTAGCACAGATACGCAGTATTTT
>TRBJ2-6|-|-|TRBV5-1
CASSLGQLSGANVLTF
TGCGCCAGCAGCTTGGGACAGCTCTCTGGGGCCAACGTCCTGACTTTC
>TRBJ1-6|-|few|TRBV9
CASSVAEARPLHF
TGTGCCAGCAGCGTAGCTGAAGCGAGACCCCTCCACTTT
>TRBJ1-1|-|few|TRBV4-3
CASSQDGSGAGTEAFF
TGCGCCAGCAGCCAAGACGGATCAGGGGCTGGAACTGAAGCTTTCTTT
>TRBJ2-7|TRBD2|-|TRBV18
CASSPQGRGDEQYF
TGTGCCAGCTCACCCCAGGGCCGGGGGGACGAGCAGTACTTC
>TRBJ2-7|TRBD2|-|TRBV4-2
CASSPLAGGSNEQYF
TGTGCCAGCAGCCCACTAGCGGGAGGGTCGAACGAGCAGTACTTC
>TRBJ2-1|TRBD2|-|TRBV6-1
CASRLAGGNYEQFF
TGTGCCAGTAGACTAGCGGGAGGTAACTATGAGCAGTTCTTC
>TRBJ1-1|-|-|TRBV6-1
CASSEGVSGRTEAFF
TGTGCCAGCAGTGAAGGAGTCTCGGGAAGAACTGAAGCTTTCTTT
>TRBJ1-4|-|-|TRBV5-1
CASSLAGQGRANEKLFF
TGCGCCAGCAGCTTGGCCGGCCAGGGGAGGGCTAATGAAAAACTGTTTTTT
>TRBJ1-2|-|-|TRBV27
CASSPTGWGYTF
TGTGCCAGCAGTCCTACAGGCTGGGGCTACACCTTC